This TCR beta chain was observed in a study of post-analysis software for immune sequencing data. Whole-study findings and limits: Multiple sclerosis was associated with a significant reduction in normalized Chao1 diversity relative to controls. Included in a set of five TRBV segments more frequent in patients than controls were TRBV5-6, TRBV5-1 and TRBV20-1.

This clonotype was recorded once. Its antigen is not identified. Unique molecular identifiers were built into the TCR beta cDNA libraries. MiXCR was run by TCRdb on the PCR reads, yielding one entry per CDR3 protein. The sample lists more than 450,000 distinct CDR3 sequences; roughly 40% were seen once. Per germline, CDR1 KGHDR and CDR2 SFDVKD. The V end was cut by 5 bases, the J end by 4 bases, with 8 bases between. The CDR3 covers 13 residues. The sequence was collected from a girl between 10 and 17 years old with multiple sclerosis. The chain couples TRBV24-1 to TRBJ1-5; D call uncertain. Sequenced: blood. The CDR3 sequence: CATSGVANQPQHF. The CDR3 DNA is TGTGCCACCAGTGGAGTAGCAAATCAGCCCCAGCATTTT.